This is a list of T cell receptor beta chains from one sample in a study of T cell responses to AZD1222 COVID-19 vaccine. Assay used: immunoSEQ multiplex PCR; TCRdb lists only in-frame clones, some missing. This sample yields over 110,000 clones, of which 80% to 90% are seen a single time; approximately 5.7% belongs to the top ten. Specimen: peripheral blood, collected on day 0 of AZD1222 vaccination. Receptors originate from an adult in good health. CDR3s include the opening cysteine and the closing phenylalanine or tryptophan.

v_gene: TRBV30; CDR3aa: CAWSDRGGYTF
v_gene: TRBV18; CDR3aa: CASSPGAVPLSYNEQFF
v_gene: TRBV30; CDR3aa: CAWSVRIRVAGVELAKNIQYF
v_gene: TRBV6-5; CDR3aa: CASVPTGGFRNTIYF
v_gene: TRBV29-1; CDR3aa: CSVGDRAYNEQFF
v_gene: TRBV18; CDR3aa: CASSRTSRRNEQFF
v_gene: TRBV6-4; CDR3aa: CASSDPKNPTGALCSNQPQHF
v_gene: TRBV5-1; CDR3aa: CASSLDRETQYF
v_gene: TRBV27; CDR3aa: CASHRPGGSGNTIYF
v_gene: TRBV25-1; CDR3aa: CASRSSLNTEAFF
v_gene: TRBV7-3; CDR3aa: CASSSRAGGLNEQFF
v_gene: TRBV28; CDR3aa: CASSPRSGGLTYEQYF
v_gene: TRBV6-5; CDR3aa: CASTTRGSSYNEQFF
v_gene: TRBV5-1; CDR3aa: CASSLSSTASNGNTIYF
v_gene: TRBV27; CDR3aa: CASSFFGGRGQETQYF
v_gene: TRBV27; CDR3aa: CASSLFGGSYNSPLHF
v_gene: TRBV19; CDR3aa: CASRSFYNEQFF
v_gene: TRBV7-2; CDR3aa: CASSLGEDRVAEKLFF
v_gene: TRBV18; CDR3aa: CASSPPGLNYEQYF
v_gene: TRBV2; CDR3aa: CASRNMDIGIYGYTF